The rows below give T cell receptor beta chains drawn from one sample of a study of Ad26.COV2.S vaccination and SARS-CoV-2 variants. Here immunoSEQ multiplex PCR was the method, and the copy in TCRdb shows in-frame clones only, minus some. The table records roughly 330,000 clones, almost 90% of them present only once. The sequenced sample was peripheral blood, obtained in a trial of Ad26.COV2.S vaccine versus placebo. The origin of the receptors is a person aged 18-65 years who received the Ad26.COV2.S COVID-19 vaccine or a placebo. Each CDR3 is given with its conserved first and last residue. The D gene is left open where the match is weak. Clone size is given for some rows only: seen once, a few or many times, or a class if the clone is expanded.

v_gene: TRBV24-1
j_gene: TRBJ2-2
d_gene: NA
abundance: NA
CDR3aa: CATSDRDRGELFF
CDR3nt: TGTGCCACCAGTGACCGTGATCGCGGGGAGCTGTTTTTT

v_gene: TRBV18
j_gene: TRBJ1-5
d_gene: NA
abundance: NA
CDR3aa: CASSPSREQPQHF
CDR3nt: TGTGCCAGCTCACCAAGCAGGGAACAGCCCCAGCATTTT

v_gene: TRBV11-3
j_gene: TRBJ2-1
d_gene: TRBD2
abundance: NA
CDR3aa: CASSFLAGGLDEQFF
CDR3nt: TGTGCCAGCAGCTTTCTAGCGGGGGGCCTCGATGAGCAGTTCTTC

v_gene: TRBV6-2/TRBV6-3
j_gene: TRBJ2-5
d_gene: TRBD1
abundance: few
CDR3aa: CASSYGTGSQETQYF
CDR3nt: TGTGCCAGCAGTTACGGGACAGGGTCCCAAGAGACCCAGTACTTC

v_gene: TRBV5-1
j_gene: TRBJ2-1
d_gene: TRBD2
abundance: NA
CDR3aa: CASSLRGTSGVMDEQFF
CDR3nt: TGCGCCAGCAGCTTGCGGGGGACTAGTGGTGTCATGGATGAGCAGTTCTTC

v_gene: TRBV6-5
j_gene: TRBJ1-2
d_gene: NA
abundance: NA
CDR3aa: CASSFAGPGGYTF
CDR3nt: TGTGCCAGCTCTTTCGCGGGACCGGGTGGCTACACCTTC

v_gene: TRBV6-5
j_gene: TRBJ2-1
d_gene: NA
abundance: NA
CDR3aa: CASSSGRGSYNEQFF
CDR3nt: TGTGCCAGCAGTTCCGGACGGGGCTCCTACAATGAGCAGTTCTTC

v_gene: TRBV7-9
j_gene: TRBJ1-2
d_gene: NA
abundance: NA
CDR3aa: CASSPAGYGYTF
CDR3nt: TGTGCCAGCAGCCCAGCGGGGTATGGCTACACCTTC

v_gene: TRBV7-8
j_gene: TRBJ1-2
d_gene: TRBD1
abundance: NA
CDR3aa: CASSPLWDRDNIYGYTF
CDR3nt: TGTGCCAGCAGCCCCCTCTGGGACAGGGACAATATCTATGGCTACACCTTC

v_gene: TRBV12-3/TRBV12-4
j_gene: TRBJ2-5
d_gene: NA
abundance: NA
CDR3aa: CASRGAGETQYF
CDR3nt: TGTGCCAGCAGGGGGGCCGGGGAGACCCAGTACTTC

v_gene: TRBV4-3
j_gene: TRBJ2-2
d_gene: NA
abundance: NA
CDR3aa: CASSQLERTGELFF
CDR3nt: TGCGCCAGCAGCCAATTAGAGAGAACCGGGGAGCTGTTTTTT

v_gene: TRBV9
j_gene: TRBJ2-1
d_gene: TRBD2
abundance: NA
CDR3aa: CASSVGLAGPNNEQFF
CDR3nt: TGTGCCAGCAGCGTGGGACTAGCGGGACCTAACAATGAGCAGTTCTTC

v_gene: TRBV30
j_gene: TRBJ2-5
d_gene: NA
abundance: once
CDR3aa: CACRQETQYF
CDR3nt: TGTGCCTGCCGACAAGAGACCCAGTACTTC

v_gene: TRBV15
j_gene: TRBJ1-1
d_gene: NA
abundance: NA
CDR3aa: CATSRARGITEAFF
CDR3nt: TGTGCCACCAGCAGGGCCAGGGGAATCACTGAAGCTTTCTTT

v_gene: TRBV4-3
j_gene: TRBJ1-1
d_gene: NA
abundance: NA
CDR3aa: CASSLRWANTEAFF
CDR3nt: TGCGCCAGCAGCCTTAGGTGGGCCAACACTGAAGCTTTCTTT

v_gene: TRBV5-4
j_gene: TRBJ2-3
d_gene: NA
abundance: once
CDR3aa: CASSRTTDTQYF
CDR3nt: TGTGCCAGCAGCCGGACCACAGATACGCAGTATTTT

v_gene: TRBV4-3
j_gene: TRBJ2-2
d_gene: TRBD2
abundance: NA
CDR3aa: CASSQELAGGPDTGELFF
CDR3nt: TGCGCCAGCAGCCAAGAGCTAGCGGGGGGGCCTGACACCGGGGAGCTGTTTTTT

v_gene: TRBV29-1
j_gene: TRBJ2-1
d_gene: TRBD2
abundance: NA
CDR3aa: CSVDFGRAAYNEQFF
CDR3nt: TGCAGCGTTGATTTCGGGAGGGCTGCCTACAATGAGCAGTTCTTC

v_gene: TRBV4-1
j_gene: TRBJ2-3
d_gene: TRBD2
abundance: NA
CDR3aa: CASSQEVAGGLDTQYF
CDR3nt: TGCGCCAGCAGCCAAGAAGTCGCGGGAGGGTTAGATACGCAGTATTTT

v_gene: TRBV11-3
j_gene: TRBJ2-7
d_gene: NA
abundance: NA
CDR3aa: CASSKAGGNEQYF
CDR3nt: TGTGCCAGCAGCAAAGCCGGAGGGAACGAGCAGTACTTC

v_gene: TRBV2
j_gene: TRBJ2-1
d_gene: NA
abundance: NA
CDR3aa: CASSEGVLASNEQFF
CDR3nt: TGTGCCAGCAGTGAAGGAGTGTTAGCAAGCAATGAGCAGTTCTTC

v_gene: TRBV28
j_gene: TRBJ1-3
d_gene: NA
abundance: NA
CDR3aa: CASSPYRRGAQDLSGNTIYF
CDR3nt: TGTGCCAGCAGCCCTTACCGCAGGGGTGCTCAGGACCTGTCCGGAAACACCATATATTTT

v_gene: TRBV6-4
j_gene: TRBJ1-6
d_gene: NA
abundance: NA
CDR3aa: CASSKVGTYNSPLHF
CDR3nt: TGTGCCAGCAGCAAGGTGGGTACCTATAATTCACCCCTCCACTTT

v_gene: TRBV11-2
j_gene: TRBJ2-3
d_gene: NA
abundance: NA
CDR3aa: CASSLDRGNTDTQYF
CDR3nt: TGTGCCAGCAGCCTAGATAGGGGAAACACAGATACGCAGTATTTT

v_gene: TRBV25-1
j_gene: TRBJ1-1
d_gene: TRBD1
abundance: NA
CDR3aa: CASSRQGASGEAFF
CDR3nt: TGTGCCAGCAGCCGACAGGGGGCCTCCGGTGAAGCTTTCTTT

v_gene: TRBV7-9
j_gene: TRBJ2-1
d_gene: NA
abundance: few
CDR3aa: CASSLSRSDEQFF
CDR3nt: TGTGCCAGCAGCTTAAGTCGGTCGGATGAGCAGTTCTTC

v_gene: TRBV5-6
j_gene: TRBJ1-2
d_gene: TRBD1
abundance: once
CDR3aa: CASIRDRGYGYTF
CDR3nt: TGTGCCAGCATCAGGGACAGGGGCTATGGCTACACCTTC

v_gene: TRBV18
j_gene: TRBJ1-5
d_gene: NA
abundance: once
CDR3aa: CASSPSVVRYNQPQHF
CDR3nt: TGTGCCAGCTCACCATCGGTCGTCAGATATAATCAGCCCCAGCATTTT

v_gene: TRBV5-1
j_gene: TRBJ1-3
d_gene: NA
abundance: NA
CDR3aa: CASSPRGISGNTIYF
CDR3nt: TGCGCCAGCAGTCCAAGGGGGATCTCTGGAAACACCATATATTTT